These T cell receptor beta chains were read from a single sample in a study of sequential checkpoint blockade in melanoma. TCRdb's copy holds only in-frame clones and misses some; the assay was immunoSEQ multiplex PCR. The sample has roughly 12,000 clones, 70% to 80% seen once. The source material was CD8+ T cells sorted from blood (inferred from file names), sampled from a patient given nivolumab and ipilimumab in sequence. Source of these receptors: a human donor with melanoma. Each CDR3 is given with its conserved first and last residue. The order of the fields is D gene, J gene, clone size, V gene, CDR3 DNA, CDR3 protein. The D gene is left open where the match is weak. Only part of the rows carry a size: once, few, many, or a class if the clone is expanded.

TRBD1	TRBJ2-7	.	TRBV28	TGTGCCAGCAACGAGGACAGGGGAGTCTACGAGCAGTACTTC	CASNEDRGVYEQYF
.	TRBJ2-3	.	TRBV7-9	TGTGCCAGCAGCTTCTATGTCGGTTCCGTCACAGATACGCAGTATTTT	CASSFYVGSVTDTQYF
.	TRBJ2-6	.	TRBV9	TGTGCCAGCAGCGTAGATAGTTCAGGGTCGGTCGGGGCCAACGTCCTGACTTTC	CASSVDSSGSVGANVLTF
TRBD2	TRBJ2-1	once	TRBV10-3	TGTGCCATCAGTCACCCTAGCGGGAGTTACAATGAGCAGTTCTTC	CAISHPSGSYNEQFF
TRBD2	TRBJ2-5	.	TRBV10-3	TGTGCCATCAGTGATCTGGCGGGAGGGCCGAAAGAGACCCAGTACTTC	CAISDLAGGPKETQYF
TRBD1	TRBJ2-3	few	TRBV9	TGTGCCAGCAGCGCGCAGGGGGCGAATTGGGCAGATACGCAGTATTTT	CASSAQGANWADTQYF
TRBD2	TRBJ2-2	.	TRBV11-2	TGTGCCAGCAGATTCTCGGCGGGAGTTACCGGGGAGCTGTTTTTT	CASRFSAGVTGELFF
TRBD1	TRBJ2-1	once	TRBV4-1	TGCGCCAGCAGCCAAGCGTCAGGGGGCTCAGAGAGTGAGCAGTTCTTC	CASSQASGGSESEQFF
.	TRBJ2-7	.	TRBV7-9	TGTGCCAGCAGCTTAGGAGGGGGAAGCTACGAGCAGTACTTC	CASSLGGGSYEQYF
.	TRBJ2-1	.	TRBV4-1	TGCGCCAGCAGCACTCAGGCTAGCAGCTCCTACAATGAGCAGTTCTTC	CASSTQASSSYNEQFF
.	TRBJ1-5	.	TRBV4-1	TGCGCCAGCAGCCAAGCGGCGATGGGCAGTAGCAATCAGCCCCAGCATTTT	CASSQAAMGSSNQPQHF
.	TRBJ2-7	.	TRBV6-1	TGTGCCAGCAGGGAGCAGGGTATCTCCTACGAGCAGTACTTC	CASREQGISYEQYF
TRBD2	TRBJ2-5	.	TRBV2	TGTGCCAGCAGTGAGGAGCTAGCGGGAGTGGAGACCCAGTACTTC	CASSEELAGVETQYF
.	TRBJ1-1	.	TRBV19	TGTGCCAGTACTTCCGGGACACATGAAGCTTTCTTT	CASTSGTHEAFF
TRBD2	TRBJ2-7	.	TRBV6-4	TGTGCCAGCAGAGCTGGGGGGGGGTCCTACGAGCAGTACTTC	CASRAGGGSYEQYF
.	TRBJ2-1	.	TRBV28	TGTGCCAGCAGTTTCTCGGGTAATGAGCAGTTCTTC	CASSFSGNEQFF
.	TRBJ2-2	.	TRBV29-1	TGCAGCGTTGAGGGACTCTTCACCGGGGAGCTGTTTTTT	CSVEGLFTGELFF
.	TRBJ2-1	.	TRBV6-7	TGTGCCAGCAGTAGAGAGGAAAGCTCCTACAATGAGCAGTTCTTC	CASSREESSYNEQFF
TRBD1	TRBJ1-5	.	TRBV7-9	TGTGCCAGCAGCCTAGGAGGGACAGGGATTAATCAGCCCCAGCATTTT	CASSLGGTGINQPQHF
.	TRBJ1-2	.	TRBV4-1	TGCGCCAGCAGCCAATTGAGCAGGGTCGGAGGCTACACCTTC	CASSQLSRVGGYTF
TRBD1	TRBJ2-7	.	TRBV7-3	TGTGCCAGCACACACCAGGACAGGGACGAGCAGTACTTC	CASTHQDRDEQYF
.	TRBJ2-7	.	TRBV10-3	TGTGCCATCAGTGAGTCTGGGGGGTACGAGCAGTACTTC	CAISESGGYEQYF
TRBD2	TRBJ2-1	.	TRBV4-1	TGCGCCAGCAGCCAGGAATCTAGCGGGAGTAAATATGAGCAGTTCTTC	CASSQESSGSKYEQFF
.	TRBJ2-5	.	TRBV7-9	TGTGCCACCGAGGGGGTGATGTCACAAGAGACCCAGTACTTC	CATEGVMSQETQYF
.	TRBJ2-1	once	TRBV27	TGTGCCAGCAGTTTGGGTAGCGGAAATGAGCAGTTCTTC	CASSLGSGNEQFF
TRBD1	TRBJ1-2	.	TRBV4-2	TGTGCCAGCAGCCCCCGGACAGGCCCGAACTATGGCTACACCTTC	CASSPRTGPNYGYTF
.	TRBJ2-7	once	TRBV4-1	TGCGCCAGCAGCCTCATGGAGGACTCCTACGAGCAGTACTTC	CASSLMEDSYEQYF
TRBD2	TRBJ2-7	.	TRBV7-2	TGTGCCAGCAGCTTAGTGGCGGGACTAGCGTACGAGCAGTACTTC	CASSLVAGLAYEQYF
TRBD1	TRBJ2-3	.	TRBV6-1	TGTGCCAGCAGTGGAGACCTCGGACAGGGGGCCCTCACAGATACGCAGTATTTT	CASSGDLGQGALTDTQYF
.	TRBJ1-1	few	TRBV5-4	TGTGCCAGCACCCCCGACGGGATGAACACTGAAGCTTTCTTT	CASTPDGMNTEAFF
TRBD2	TRBJ2-1	.	TRBV7-3	TGTGCCAGCAGCCCGGGGCTCTGGTTGCGGCGGGAGGTGACCTACAATGAGCAGTTCTTC	CASSPGLWLRREVTYNEQFF
TRBD2	TRBJ2-3	.	TRBV7-2	TGTGCCAGCAGCCTAGCGGGACTCACAGATACGCAGTATTTT	CASSLAGLTDTQYF
.	TRBJ1-4	.	TRBV28	TGTGCCAGCAGCCCGAACAGGGCTAAACTGTTTTTT	CASSPNRAKLFF
TRBD2	TRBJ2-1	.	TRBV27	TGTGCCAGCAGTATTAGCGGGAGGTTTAATGAGCAGTTCTTC	CASSISGRFNEQFF
.	TRBJ2-1	.	TRBV7-9	TGTGCCAGCAGCCCTCGGGGAGGGGGAGGGATACAGTACAATGAGCAGTTCTTC	CASSPRGGGGIQYNEQFF
.	TRBJ2-7	.	TRBV4-1	TGCGCCAGCAGCCAATCCGGTTTCTACGAGCAGTACTTC	CASSQSGFYEQYF
.	TRBJ2-1	.	TRBV29-1	TGCAGCGGCCGACGCGGGCTCTACAATGAGCAGTTCTTC	CSGRRGLYNEQFF
.	TRBJ2-6	.	TRBV27	TGTGCCAGCAGCCCCGTCGGAGGCCGAAGGTCTGGGGCCAACGTCCTGACTTTC	CASSPVGGRRSGANVLTF
.	TRBJ1-4	.	TRBV7-6	TGTGCCAGCAGCTTAAACCCCGACGGTCGGGGTGAAAAACTGTTTTTT	CASSLNPDGRGEKLFF
TRBD2	TRBJ2-1	once	TRBV5-5	TGTGCCAGCAGCTTGGCCGCTAGCGGATATTACAATGAGCAGTTCTTC	CASSLAASGYYNEQFF
.	TRBJ2-1	once	TRBV29-1	TGCAGCGTTGAAGAGTACAGTTCTACCTACAATGAGCAGTTCTTC	CSVEEYSSTYNEQFF
TRBD1	TRBJ2-7	.	TRBV27	TGTGCCAGCAGTTCCGGGACAGGGTCTCACGAGCAGTACTTC	CASSSGTGSHEQYF
.	TRBJ1-1	.	TRBV9	TGTGCCAGCAGCGTGGGTAGGACAGCGAACACTGAAGCTTTCTTT	CASSVGRTANTEAFF
TRBD1	TRBJ1-5	.	TRBV7-8	TGTGCCAGCAGCTTAGCAACGGGACAGCTTATTCAGCCCCAGCATTTT	CASSLATGQLIQPQHF
.	TRBJ2-1	.	TRBV19	TGTGCCAGTAGCCACCGACCGGGAGACAATGAGCAGTTCTTC	CASSHRPGDNEQFF
TRBD2	TRBJ2-1	.	TRBV4-2	TGTGCCGGCAGCCAGGCGGGAGTTAGCTCCTACAATGAGCAGTTCTTC	CAGSQAGVSSYNEQFF
.	TRBJ2-1	.	TRBV27	TGTGCCAGCAAACTTATCGGGGGGCCTAGTGAGCAGTTCTTC	CASKLIGGPSEQFF
TRBD1	TRBJ1-1	few	TRBV5-6	TGTGCCAGCAGCTCGACAGGGGGAACTGAAGCTTTCTTT	CASSSTGGTEAFF
.	TRBJ2-7	once	TRBV28	TGTGCCAGCACCTCACGAGTTGCCTCCTACGAGCAGTACTTC	CASTSRVASYEQYF
.	TRBJ1-5	.	TRBV11-2	TGTGCCAGCAGTACGGGCAATCAGCCCCAGCATTTT	CASSTGNQPQHF
.	TRBJ2-4	.	TRBV19	TGTGCCAGTAGTATAGGCTCTCCGTTTGGGCTAGCCAAAAACATTCAGTACTTC	CASSIGSPFGLAKNIQYF
TRBD2	TRBJ2-4	few	TRBV4-1	TGCGCCAGCAGCCAAGAAGCTAGCGGTTCGGAAAACATTCAGTACTTC	CASSQEASGSENIQYF
TRBD1	TRBJ2-6	.	TRBV23-1	TGCGCCACCACCTGCAACGGACAGGGCCGCTCTGGGGCCAACGTCCTGACTTTC	CATTCNGQGRSGANVLTF
.	TRBJ2-2	.	TRBV28	TGTGCCAGCAGTATCCCAGGGGGGTCCGGGGAGCTGTTTTTT	CASSIPGGSGELFF
TRBD2	TRBJ2-7	once	TRBV5-1	TGCGCCAGCAGCAACTGGGGGGGGAGGGAATCCTACGAGCAGTACTTC	CASSNWGGRESYEQYF
.	TRBJ2-2	.	TRBV27	TGTGCCAGCAGTTTATTCAGGCCCGGCGCCGGGGAGCTGTTTTTT	CASSLFRPGAGELFF
TRBD2	TRBJ2-7	once	TRBV13	TGTGCCAGCAGCTTAGGGGCTAGCGGGAGTTACGAGCAGTACTTC	CASSLGASGSYEQYF
.	TRBJ2-7	.	TRBV29-1	TGCAGCGGTCTACAGGGCTACGAGCAGTACTTC	CSGLQGYEQYF